Below, 4 T cell receptor beta chains from the same sample are listed, as sequenced in a study of shared clonotypes between healthy human individuals (dated by TCRdb to the early 2020s). Library preparation was by the immunoSEQ multiplex PCR assay. Sourced from immuneACCESS, this table was stored by TCRdb with only in-frame sequences that have V and J called. A share of the clones is absent; for the studies checked, an unresolved V gene accounts for under half, and the remainder has no known explanation. This sample holds roughly 2,300,000 clones; roughly 90% were observed only once. 0.3% to 0.45% of the sample comes from the top ten. The material sequenced was naive CD4+ T cells from PBMCs. The sample's cell subset or site, from its label and the paper: CD45RA+ positively selected. These receptors all come from a young man in good health. Some clones in this sample may be carry-over from other donors' samples.

The chain is built from TRBV5-1 and TRBJ2-5, with 11 positions matching TRBD2. V dropped 4 bases and J dropped 2; count of bases not matched to a gene: 7. Germline V lookup: CDR1 SGHRS, CDR2 YFSETQ. The CDR3 extends over 16 amino acids. The CDR3 DNA is TGCGCCAGCAGCCCCGGGACTAGCGGACTTCAAGAGACCCAGTACTTC. It yields the protein CASSPGTSGLQETQYF. Combining the CDR3 with reference TRBV5-1 and TRBJ2-5 gives the whole variable domain KAGVTQTPRYLIKTRGQQVTLSCSPISGHRSVSWYQQTPGQGLQFLFEYFSETQRNKGNFPGRFSGRQFSNSRSEMNVSTLELGDSALYLCASSPGTSGLQETQYFGPGTRLLVL.

The chain employs TRBV18 and TRBJ1-1; D is unresolved. This CDR3 has 13 amino acids. V dropped 4 bases and J dropped 3 bases, with 9 bases sitting between them. Germline V gene lookup returns CDR1 KGHSH and CDR2 LQKENI. The DNA for the CDR3 is TGTGCCAGCTCACTTACAGTGGACACTGAAGCTTTCTTT. This encodes CASSLTVDTEAFF.

The V call is TRBV7-3, the J call TRBJ2-3; no clear D. V lost 0 bases and J lost 6, with 7 bases in between. Germline V gene lookup returns CDR1 SGHTA and CDR2 FQGTGA. This CDR3 is built from 13 residues. The CDR3 reads CASSLTSSDTQYF. As DNA, the CDR3 is TGTGCCAGCAGCTTAACTAGTTCGGATACGCAGTATTTT. Using reference TRBV7-3 and TRBJ2-3 for the parts outside the CDR3, the full variable domain is GAGVSQTPSNKVTEKGKYVELRCDPISGHTALYWYRQSLGQGPEFLIYFQGTGAADDSGLPNDRFFAVRPEGSVSTLKIQRTERGDSAVYLCASSLTSSDTQYFGPGTRLTVL.

This clone was counted once. V usage is TRBV9 and J usage is TRBJ1-6, with D unresolved. V dropped 1 base and J dropped 3 bases, with 8 bases sitting between them. The CDR3 sequence is 15 residues long. Per the germline V gene, CDR1 is SGDLS and CDR2 is YYNGEE. The CDR3 loop is CASSVRADYNSPLHF. For the CDR3, the DNA is TGTGCCAGCAGCGTACGGGCAGACTATAATTCACCCCTCCACTTT. Full variable domain (rest looked up from reference TRBV9 and TRBJ1-6): DSGVTQTPKHLITATGQRVTLRCSPRSGDLSVYWYQQSLDQGLQFLIQYYNGEERAKGNILERFSAQQFPDLHSELNLSSLELGDSALYFCASSVRADYNSPLHFGNGTRLTVT.